Given below is one T cell receptor beta chain in context. The target antigen is unknown. The V and J ends lost 3 bases and 3 bases, in that order; junction bases with no gene match: 4. CDR3 length: 15 residues. From germline, CDR1 is LGHNA and CDR2 YNFKEQ. This entry comes from a study of cytomegalovirus exposure and HLA in healthy donors. Study-level results: In a later analysis, productive TCRs from donors in an Asian-associated ancestry cluster reportedly carried fewer N-insertions than the cohort mean.

PCR amplification relied on 60 Vbeta primers (plus 13 Jbeta primers). Generated by immunoSEQ multiplex PCR, the TCRdb table keeps only in-frame clones and is missing some. This table holds roughly 150,000 clones, around 80% found once. The clonotype comes from a man younger than 45 in good health and CMV-seropositive. The chain couples TRBV4-2 to TRBJ2-7; 11 nucleotides align to TRBD1. Specimen: PBMCs. The CDR3 nucleotides read TGTGCCAGCAGCCAGAGGACAGGGGGCGGCTACGAGCAGTACTTC. It translates to CASSQRTGGGYEQYF.